These T cell receptor beta chains were read from a single sample in a study of cytomegalovirus exposure and HLA in healthy donors. TCRdb's copy holds only in-frame clones and misses some; the assay was immunoSEQ multiplex PCR. Here the sample spans 35,000 to 45,000 clones, about 70% being singletons. What was sequenced was PBMCs. All receptors derive from a young man in good health and CMV-seronegative. Each CDR3 is given with its conserved first and last residue. A D gene is named only where the DNA matches it firmly. Rows may omit the clone size; those that give it use once, few, many or a size class.

d_gene,j_gene,abundance,v_gene,CDR3nt,CDR3aa
-,TRBJ2-3,-,TRBV6-5,TGTGCCAGCAAGTGGCGGGGAGAGGCAGATACGCAGTATTTT,CASKWRGEADTQYF
TRBD1,TRBJ1-2,few,TRBV6-5,TGTGCCAGCAGTCATCGGACAGCAGGGGGCTATGGCTACACCTTC,CASSHRTAGGYGYTF
-,TRBJ1-1,-,TRBV29-1,TGCAGCGTTGCCCCAGTGGTGGAAGCTTTCTTT,CSVAPVVEAFF
TRBD1,TRBJ1-4,-,TRBV7-6,TGTGCCAGCAGCTTGTATAGGGGGCCTAATGAAAAACTGTTTTTT,CASSLYRGPNEKLFF
TRBD2,TRBJ2-1,-,TRBV4-1,TGCGCCAGCAGCCCCCTCCTAGCGGGAGGGGAAAATGAGCAGTTCTTC,CASSPLLAGGENEQFF
TRBD1,TRBJ1-2,-,TRBV6-5,TGTGCCAGCAGGGGGACAGGGGGTAACTATGGCTACACCTTC,CASRGTGGNYGYTF
-,TRBJ2-3,-,TRBV10-1,TGCGCCAGCAGTCAGTTGCGAAAGGATACGCAGTATTTT,CASSQLRKDTQYF
-,TRBJ1-5,-,TRBV10-2,TGCGCCAGCAGTGACAGACAGTTCAGTCAGCCCCAGCATTTT,CASSDRQFSQPQHF
TRBD1,TRBJ1-1,-,TRBV2,TGTGCCATTTCGACAGGGAGGCCTGAAGCTTTCTTT,CAISTGRPEAFF
-,TRBJ2-1,-,TRBV5-8,TGTGCCAGCAGCTCCCACAGGGACGATGAGCAGTTCTTC,CASSSHRDDEQFF
-,TRBJ1-2,-,TRBV6-6,TGTGCCAGCAGTCGACCAGGGAAGGGCTACACCTTC,CASSRPGKGYTF
TRBD1,TRBJ1-1,-,TRBV29-1,TGCAGCGTCGGAGGTGGGACAGGGGCTGAAGCTTTCTTT,CSVGGGTGAEAFF
-,TRBJ1-1,-,TRBV10-3,TGTGCCATCAGTGAGTCCTCCAGGATGAACACTGAAGCTTTCTTT,CAISESSRMNTEAFF
-,TRBJ2-1,-,TRBV6-5,TGTGCCAGCAGTTACTGGGGGACTGACAATGAGCAGTTCTTC,CASSYWGTDNEQFF
-,TRBJ1-3,-,TRBV6-5,TGTGCCAGCACCAAACAGGGTGCTGGAAACACCATATATTTT,CASTKQGAGNTIYF
-,TRBJ2-1,-,TRBV5-6,TGTGCCAGCAGCTTGTCACTAGCCTATGAGCAGTTCTTC,CASSLSLAYEQFF
TRBD1,TRBJ1-4,-,TRBV6-6,TGTGCCAGCAGTCAGGGGGCGGCAACTAATGAAAAACTGTTTTTT,CASSQGAATNEKLFF
-,TRBJ1-2,-,TRBV7-2,TGTGCCAGCCGCCGGGGGGCAGACTATGGCTACACCTTC,CASRRGADYGYTF
TRBD1,TRBJ1-5,-,TRBV7-2,TGTGCCAGCAGCTTAGCGCGGGACAGGGTGTTGGATCAGCCCCAGCATTTT,CASSLARDRVLDQPQHF
-,TRBJ1-6,-,TRBV14,TGTGCCAGCAGCCCATTCCTCAGGGCCCTGGGTTCACCCCTCCACTTT,CASSPFLRALGSPLHF
-,TRBJ1-4,-,TRBV19,TGTGCCAGTAGTCGAACTTCAACTAATGAAAAACTGTTTTTT,CASSRTSTNEKLFF
-,TRBJ2-7,-,TRBV6-5,TGTGCCAGCAGTTACAGTAGCGCGTCTCCCAACGAGCAGTACTTC,CASSYSSASPNEQYF
TRBD1,TRBJ2-3,-,TRBV29-1,TGCAGCGTTGAAGGGAAACCGGGACAGGGGGCGGGAGATACGCAGTATTTT,CSVEGKPGQGAGDTQYF
-,TRBJ2-3,-,TRBV5-1,TGCGCCAGCAGCTTGGAACGGCTAGCTACAGATACGCAGTATTTT,CASSLERLATDTQYF
-,TRBJ2-5,-,TRBV7-7,TGTGCTAGCAGTTCCGACAGTAAGACCCAGTACTTC,CASSSDSKTQYF
TRBD1,TRBJ2-7,-,TRBV2,TGTGCCAGCAGTGAAGGGAAGATAGGAGGGACAGGCTCCTACGAGCAGTACTTC,CASSEGKIGGTGSYEQYF
-,TRBJ2-5,-,TRBV4-1,TGCGCCAGCAGCCAAGGACTGCCAGTCCAAGAGACCCAGTACTTC,CASSQGLPVQETQYF
-,TRBJ1-2,-,TRBV5-6,TGTGCCAGCAGCTTATGGGAGGGGAACTATGGCTACACCTTC,CASSLWEGNYGYTF
-,TRBJ2-1,-,TRBV7-7,TGTGCTAGCAGCACAGGACATGGCTCCTACAATGAGCAGTTCTTC,CASSTGHGSYNEQFF
TRBD2,TRBJ2-1,-,TRBV10-1,TGCGCCAGCAGCCTCTTAGCGGGGGGCAATGAGCAGTTCTTC,CASSLLAGGNEQFF
TRBD1,TRBJ1-1,-,TRBV6-1,TGTGCCAGTGGGACAGGGATCACTGAAGCTTTCTTT,CASGTGITEAFF
-,TRBJ2-2,once,TRBV6-4,TGTGCCAGCAGTGACGGGGCAAACGGGGAGCTGTTTTTT,CASSDGANGELFF
-,TRBJ1-2,few,TRBV28,TGTGCCAGCAAACGCCCGGGAGGGGCCGGAGGCTACACCTTC,CASKRPGGAGGYTF
TRBD1,TRBJ2-2,-,TRBV11-2,TGTGCCAGCAGCTCAACTTACAGGGGGCGGACCGGGGAGCTGTTTTTT,CASSSTYRGRTGELFF
-,TRBJ1-1,-,TRBV11-2,TGTGCCAGCAGCTTAGGGACAGCCACTGAAGCTTTCTTT,CASSLGTATEAFF
-,TRBJ2-5,-,TRBV18,TGTGCCAGCTCACCACAGCAACAAGAGACCCAGTACTTC,CASSPQQQETQYF